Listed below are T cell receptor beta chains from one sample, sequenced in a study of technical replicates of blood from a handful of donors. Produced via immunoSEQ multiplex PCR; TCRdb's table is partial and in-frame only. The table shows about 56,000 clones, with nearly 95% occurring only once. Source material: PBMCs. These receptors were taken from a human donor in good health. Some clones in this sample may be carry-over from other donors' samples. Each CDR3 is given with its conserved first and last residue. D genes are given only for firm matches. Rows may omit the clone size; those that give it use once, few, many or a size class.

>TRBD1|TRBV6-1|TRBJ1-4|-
TGTGCCAGCAGTGCCCGAACAGGGGGCTTAAGGGAAAAACTGTTTTTT
CASSARTGGLREKLFF
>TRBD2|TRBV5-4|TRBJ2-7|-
TGTGCCAGCAGCTCAGACCCTAGCGGGGTCTACGAGCAGTACTTC
CASSSDPSGVYEQYF
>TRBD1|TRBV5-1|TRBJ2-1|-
TGCGCCAGCAGCCCTCGACAGGGGGAAGTCTACAATGAGCAGTTCTTC
CASSPRQGEVYNEQFF
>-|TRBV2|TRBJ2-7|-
TGTGCCAGCAGTGACTGGTGGGAGAGGGAGCAGTACTTC
CASSDWWEREQYF
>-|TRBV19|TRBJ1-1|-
TGTGCCAGTAGTACTGGGGCGGTGAACACTGAAGCTTTCTTT
CASSTGAVNTEAFF
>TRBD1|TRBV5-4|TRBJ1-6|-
TGTGCCAGCAGCTCCGACAGGGACCTTTGGGAGCGACCCCTCCACTTT
CASSSDRDLWERPLHF
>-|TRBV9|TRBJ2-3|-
TGTGCCAGCAGCGCGGACTACGCCTCGGCAGATACGCAGTATTTT
CASSADYASADTQYF
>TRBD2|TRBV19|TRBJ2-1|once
TGTGCCAGTAGTGGAGGACTAGTGCGAAATGAGCAGTTCTTC
CASSGGLVRNEQFF
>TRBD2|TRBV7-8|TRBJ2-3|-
TGTGCCAGCAGCTTAAGGACTAGCGGGAGTGGGGATACGCAGTATTTT
CASSLRTSGSGDTQYF
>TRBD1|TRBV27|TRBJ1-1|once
TGTGCCAGCAGTTTCCGCACCGACAGGGTTTCAATGAACACTGAAGCTTTCTTT
CASSFRTDRVSMNTEAFF
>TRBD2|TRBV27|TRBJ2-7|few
TGTGCCGGAGAGACTCAGGCTAGCGGAAATTACGAGCAGTACTTC
CAGETQASGNYEQYF
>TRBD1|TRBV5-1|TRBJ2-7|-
TGCGCCAGCAGCTTGGGGGACAGGTCGGCCCGCTACGAGCAGTACTTC
CASSLGDRSARYEQYF
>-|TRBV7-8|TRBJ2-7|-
TGTGCCAGCAGCCACGGCCAAAACCGGCGGGAGCAGTACTTC
CASSHGQNRREQYF
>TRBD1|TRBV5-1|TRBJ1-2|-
TGCGCCAGCAGCAGGGACAGGGAGAATGGCTACACCTTC
CASSRDRENGYTF
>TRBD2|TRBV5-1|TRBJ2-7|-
TGCGCCAGCAGCTTGGCCGGGTTTGGACTAGTCCCCTACGAGCAGTACTTC
CASSLAGFGLVPYEQYF
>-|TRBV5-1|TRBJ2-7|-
TGCGCCAGCAGCTCGGGGTCGTCCTACGAGCAGTACTTC
CASSSGSSYEQYF
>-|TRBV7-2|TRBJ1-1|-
TGTGCCAGCAGCTTACAGGGTATGAACACTGAAGCTTTCTTT
CASSLQGMNTEAFF
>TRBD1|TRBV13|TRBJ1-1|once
TGTGCCAGCAGCAGAAGGACAGGGCTGGACACTGAAGCTTTCTTT
CASSRRTGLDTEAFF
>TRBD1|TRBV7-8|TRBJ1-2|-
TGTGCCAGCAGCCCCGAGGGGGCAGGAGTTAACTATGGCTACACCTTC
CASSPEGAGVNYGYTF
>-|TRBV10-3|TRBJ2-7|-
TGTGCCATCCTTTCTGGAAGGGGTAGGAAGCAGTACTTC
CAILSGRGRKQYF
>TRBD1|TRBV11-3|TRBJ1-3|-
TGTGCCAGCAGCGGGGACAGGGACCACACCATATATTTT
CASSGDRDHTIYF
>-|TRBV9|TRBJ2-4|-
TGTGCCAGCAGCGTAGGGGGCCAAAACATTCAGTACTTC
CASSVGGQNIQYF
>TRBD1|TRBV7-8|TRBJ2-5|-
TGTGCCAGCAGCTCGGGGGACAGGGTCATCGCCCAGTACTTC
CASSSGDRVIAQYF
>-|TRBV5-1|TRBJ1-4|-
TGCGCCAGCAGCCCCGGACAGACTATTAATGAAAAACTGTTTTTT
CASSPGQTINEKLFF
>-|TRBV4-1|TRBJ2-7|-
TGCGCCAGCAGCCCTGATCCGGGGTCCTACGAGCAGTACTTC
CASSPDPGSYEQYF
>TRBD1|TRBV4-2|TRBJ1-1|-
TGTGCCAGCAGCCTCGGACAGGGAGGGACTGAAGCTTTCTTT
CASSLGQGGTEAFF
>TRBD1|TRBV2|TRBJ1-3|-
TGTGCCAGCAATGAGGGACAGGGCTCTGGAAACACCATATATTTT
CASNEGQGSGNTIYF
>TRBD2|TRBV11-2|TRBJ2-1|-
TGTGCCAGCAGCGTGGGGCGGGGGGGAGCTCTGGACAATGAGCAGTTCTTC
CASSVGRGGALDNEQFF
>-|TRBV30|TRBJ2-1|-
TGTGCCTGGAGTATGTCGACTAGTTCCAATGAGCAGTTCTTC
CAWSMSTSSNEQFF
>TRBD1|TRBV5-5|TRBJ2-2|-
TGTGCCAGCAGCAAAGGACAGGGGGCCGCCGTTGCGTACACCGGGGAGCTGTTTTTT
CASSKGQGAAVAYTGELFF
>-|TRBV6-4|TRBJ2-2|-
TGTGCCACCTCACAGAGTACCGGGGAGCTGTTTTTT
CATSQSTGELFF
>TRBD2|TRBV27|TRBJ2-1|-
TGTGCCAGCAGCCAAGGACTAGCGGGAGGGTACAATGAGCAGTTCTTC
CASSQGLAGGYNEQFF
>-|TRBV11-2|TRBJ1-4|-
TGTGCCAGCAGCTTAGATTGGTCAGGAGGGAATGAAAAACTGTTTTTT
CASSLDWSGGNEKLFF
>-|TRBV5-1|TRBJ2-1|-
TGCGCCAGCAACTCTTATGGGAAATTACAGGGAGATGAGCAGTTCTTC
CASNSYGKLQGDEQFF
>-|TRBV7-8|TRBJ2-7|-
TGTGCCAGCAGCTTATCGGAGGGGCTCGAGCAGTACTTC
CASSLSEGLEQYF
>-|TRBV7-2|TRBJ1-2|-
TGTGCCAGCAGCGCCACACAGGGAACTTTCTATGGCTACACCTTC
CASSATQGTFYGYTF
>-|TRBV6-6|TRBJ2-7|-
TGTGCCAGCAGTATGGTGAGGAACCCCTACGAGCAGTACTTC
CASSMVRNPYEQYF
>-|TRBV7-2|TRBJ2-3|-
TGTGCCAGCAGCTTAGAGGCGGTTAGCACAGATACGCAGTATTTT
CASSLEAVSTDTQYF
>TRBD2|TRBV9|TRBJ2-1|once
TGTGCCAGCAGCGTAGGTAGCGGGGGACCCTACAATGAGCAGTTCTTC
CASSVGSGGPYNEQFF
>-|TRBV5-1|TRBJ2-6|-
TGCGCCAGCGCCCCGGAGAGGGGGGCCAACGTCCTGACTTTC
CASAPERGANVLTF
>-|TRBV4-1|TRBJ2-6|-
TGCGCCAGCAGCCCTTCACCAGGTGGTGGGGCCAACGTCCTGACTTTC
CASSPSPGGGANVLTF
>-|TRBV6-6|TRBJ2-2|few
TGTGCCAGCAGTCCCGGTGTCGGGGAGCTGTTTTTT
CASSPGVGELFF
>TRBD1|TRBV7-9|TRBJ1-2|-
TGTGCCAGCAGCTTAGAAACACAATGGACAGGTTCGAAAGGCTACACCTTC
CASSLETQWTGSKGYTF
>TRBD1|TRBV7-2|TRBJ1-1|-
TGTGCCAGCAGTTACGGACAGGGGGGGAACACTGAAGCTTTCTTT
CASSYGQGGNTEAFF
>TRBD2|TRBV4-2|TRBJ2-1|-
TGTGCCAGCAGCCAAGCGTTTATACTAGCGGGCAACAATGAGCAGTTCTTC
CASSQAFILAGNNEQFF
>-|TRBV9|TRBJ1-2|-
TGTGCCAGCAAATCGGGGGAGGGTGGCTATGGCTACACCTTC
CASKSGEGGYGYTF
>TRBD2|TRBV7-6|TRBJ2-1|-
TGTGCCAGCAGCTCCCGTCTAGCGGGGTACAATGAGCAGTTCTTC
CASSSRLAGYNEQFF
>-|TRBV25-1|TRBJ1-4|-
TGTGCCAGTAGTGAATACGGAGGGGCGGGTGAAAAACTGTTTTTT
CASSEYGGAGEKLFF
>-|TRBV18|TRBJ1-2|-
TGTGCCAGCTCGGCTGATTCGGGAGTTTCCTATGGCTACACCTTC
CASSADSGVSYGYTF
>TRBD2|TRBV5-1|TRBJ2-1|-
TGCGCCAGCAGGACTAGCGGGGGGGATAGCTCCTACAATGAGCAGTTCTTC
CASRTSGGDSSYNEQFF
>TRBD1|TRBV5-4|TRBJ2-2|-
TGTGCCAGCAGCAGAGGGACAGGTTTCCTCGGGGAGCTGTTTTTT
CASSRGTGFLGELFF
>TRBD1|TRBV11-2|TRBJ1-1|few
TGTGCCAGCAGCTTAAGATTTGGGACAGTGAACACTGAAGCTTTCTTT
CASSLRFGTVNTEAFF
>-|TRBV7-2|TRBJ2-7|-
TGTGCCAGCAGCCCTTTAGCCGGTTCTACCTACGAGCAGTACTTC
CASSPLAGSTYEQYF
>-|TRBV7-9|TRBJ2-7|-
TGTGCCAGCAGTAGCAATCAGCAGAACTCCTACGAGCAGTACTTC
CASSSNQQNSYEQYF